The 29 T cell receptor beta chains listed next were all sequenced from one sample in a study of blood T cell repertoires in COVID-19. Profiled with immunoSEQ multiplex PCR; TCRdb holds only in-frame clones, not every one. Seen here are approximately 200,000 clones, 81% observed once, and the top ten hold 10% to 15%. Sequenced: peripheral blood. These receptor sequences come from a woman over 75 with COVID-19, enrolled during active disease.

The chain combines TRBV19 with TRBJ2-5; no reliable D call. Germline-derived CDR1 and CDR2 are LNHDA and SQIVND (reference sequence). The CDR3 sequence is 14 residues long. The V end was cut by 2 bases, the J end by 5 bases, with 12 bases between. CDR3 sequence (DNA): TGTGCCAGTAGTATAAACGGTCTTACGGAGACCCAGTACTTC. Translating it yields CASSINGLTETQYF.

The V and J genes are TRBV7-9 and TRBJ2-3; D remains ambiguous. With 3 bases removed from V and 0 bases from J, the gap between germline ends came to 7 bases. This CDR3 has 14 residues. Germline loops: CDR1 SEHNR, CDR2 FQNEAQ (reference sequence). The CDR3 sequence: CASSLSLSTDTQYF. The CDR3 DNA reads TGTGCCAGCAGCTTGAGTCTCAGCACAGATACGCAGTATTTT. Filled out from reference TRBV7-9 and TRBJ2-3, the complete variable domain reads DTGVSQNPRHKITKRGQNVTFRCDPISEHNRLYWYRQTLGQGPEFLTYFQNEAQLEKSRLLSDRFSAERPKGSFSTLEIQRTEQGDSAMYLCASSLSLSTDTQYFGPGTRLTVL.

V is TRBV14 and J is TRBJ2-7, with D hard to call. V lost 0 bases, J lost 0 bases, and 9 bases lay in between. Germline lookup yields CDR1 SGHDN and CDR2 FVKESK. This CDR3 spans 15 amino acids. The CDR3 reads CASSQDRVSSYEQYF. The CDR3 coding sequence is TGTGCCAGCAGCCAAGACCGTGTGAGCTCCTACGAGCAGTACTTC.

Turning to this clone: The sample contains more than one DNA sequence encoding this CDR3. This chain uses TRBV6-6 with TRBJ1-1; the D is unclear. This CDR3 contains 11 residues. CDR1 is MNHNY, CDR2 SVGAGI, per germline (reference sequence). The V and J ends lost 2 bases and 6 bases respectively, with 4 bases between them. The DNA for the CDR3 is TGTGCCAGCAGTTACAGAGCTGAAGCTTTCTTT. Protein: CASSYRAEAFF.

This chain connects TRBV28 to TRBJ2-7, with D possibly being TRBD1 (6 bases). V lost 2 bases, J lost 7 bases, and 18 bases lay in between. CDR3 length equals 15 residues. Germline V lookup: CDR1 MDHEN, CDR2 SYDVKM. The CDR3 bases are TGTGCCAGCAGTTTAATAGGGGACACCGGCGGGGAGCAGTACTTC. This sequence encodes CASSLIGDTGGEQYF.

The chain recombines TRBV5-1 with TRBJ2-1; D uncertain. This CDR3 contains 16 residues. Trimming took off 0 bases at V and 0 bases at J, with 10 bases between the two ends. The germline gives CDR1 SGHRS, CDR2 YFSETQ. CDR3 sequence: CASSLVAASSYNEQFF. The CDR3 coding sequence is TGCGCCAGCAGCTTGGTTGCGGCTAGCTCCTACAATGAGCAGTTCTTC.

This clone showed up just a few times. The DNA of the CDR3 is TGTGCCAGTAGTGAGGCAGGGGTAGGTCAAGAGACCCAGTACTTC. It specifies CASSEAGVGQETQYF. The gene calls are TRBV19 and TRBJ2-5; a weak D match, TRBD1 (6 bases). The ends were cut back, 5 bases at V and 2 bases at J, with 15 bases in the middle. The germline V gene encodes CDR1 LNHDA and CDR2 SQIVND (reference sequence). This CDR3 has 15 residues.

The chain links TRBV5-1 to TRBJ2-7, with 7 bases identical to TRBD2. CDR1 SGHRS and CDR2 YFSETQ come from the germline V gene. The CDR3 is made up of 14 amino acids. Trimming removed 0 bases from V and 7 bases from J; junction bases left unmatched: 7. The DNA of the CDR3 is TGCGCCAGCAGCTTGGCCCAGCGGGATGGAGAGCAGTACTTC. As protein: CASSLAQRDGEQYF.

This rearrangement joins TRBV3-1 (or the pseudogene TRBV3-2) to TRBJ2-1, with 14 bases lining up with TRBD2. V lost 3 bases and J lost 9; bases outside the gene matches: 7. The CDR3 extends over 16 amino acids. CDR1 is LGHDT and CDR2 is YNNKEL in the germline V gene (reference sequence). In DNA, the CDR3 is TGTGCCAGCAGCCATCTGGGACTAGCGGGGGCGGGTGAGCAGTTCTTC. This translates into CASSHLGLAGAGEQFF.

In this sample, this clone turned up once. This chain uses TRBV27 with TRBJ1-5, with D possibly being TRBD1 (6 bases). Trimming shortened V by 6 bases and J by 1 base, and 10 bases separated the two germline ends. Germline values: CDR1 MNHEY, CDR2 SMNVEV (reference sequence). The CDR3 length is 14 residues. The CDR3 spells CASSKQGSNQPQHF. In DNA form, the CDR3 reads TGTGCCAGCAGCAAACAGGGAAGCAATCAGCCCCAGCATTTT.

The chain joins TRBV4-1 to TRBJ1-1; 7 bases line up with TRBD1. From germline, CDR1 is MGHRA and CDR2 YSYEKL. This CDR3 comprises 15 residues. Trimming took 4 bases from V and 1 from J; bases not matched to a gene: 6. CDR3 sequence reads: CASSPVGTANTEAFF. The CDR3 DNA is TGCGCCAGCAGCCCCGTAGGGACAGCGAACACTGAAGCTTTCTTT.

This clone was seen once. The chain employs TRBV5-1 and TRBJ2-2; D is uncertain. Between the trimmed V and J ends, which lost 0 bases and 6 bases, there was a span of 6 bases. This CDR3 has 13 amino acids. From germline, CDR1 is SGHRS and CDR2 YFSETQ. The CDR3: CASSLAAAGELFF. CDR3 DNA sequence: TGCGCCAGCAGCTTGGCCGCGGCCGGGGAGCTGTTTTTT.

In this sample, this clone turned up a few times. This chain joins TRBV3-1 (or the pseudogene TRBV3-2) and TRBJ2-2; D is possibly TRBD2 (6 bases). The V end lost 1 base, the J end lost 3 bases, and 6 bases lay between the germline ends. Germline assignment: CDR1 LGHDT and CDR2 YNNKEL (reference sequence). The CDR3 runs 14 residues. The CDR3 DNA sequence: TGTGCCAGCAGCCAAGCGGGAGACACCGGGGAGCTGTTTTTT. As protein: CASSQAGDTGELFF.

The J gene is TRBJ1-2, the V gene TRBV2; 7 bases agree with TRBD1. From germline, CDR1 is SNHLY and CDR2 FYNNEI. With V trimmed by 4 bases and J by 2 bases, 7 bases remained unmatched. This CDR3 has 15 residues. CDR3 residues: CASSADTGQNYGYTF. The CDR3 coding sequence is TGTGCCAGCAGTGCCGATACGGGACAGAACTATGGCTACACCTTC. The full variable domain, rest sourced from reference TRBV2 and TRBJ1-2, is EPEVTQTPSHQVTQMGQEVILRCVPISNHLYFYWYRQILGQKVEFLVSFYNNEISEKSEIFDDQFSVERPDGSNFTLKIRSTKLEDSAMYFCASSADTGQNYGYTFGSGTRLTVV.

V gene TRBV5-8 combines with J gene TRBJ2-4; D remains unclear. This CDR3 has 15 residues. The V gene lost 2 bases and the J gene lost 1 base, with 10 bases spanning the gap. Germline V gives CDR1 SGHTS, CDR2 YDEGEE. CDR3 protein: CASSLNSWAKNIQYF. Written as DNA, the CDR3 is TGTGCCAGCAGCTTAAACAGTTGGGCCAAAAACATTCAGTACTTC.

The chain couples TRBV6-6 to TRBJ2-4, with no clear D. With 6 bases removed from V and 0 bases from J, the gap between germline ends came to 9 bases. CDR1 is MNHNY, CDR2 SVGAGI, per germline (reference sequence). The CDR3 sequence is 14 residues long. The CDR3 is CASSPGLAKNIQYF. The DNA for the CDR3 is TGTGCCAGCAGCCCCGGTCTAGCCAAAAACATTCAGTACTTC.

The chain recombines TRBV13 with TRBJ2-2; TRBD2 aligns across 12 bases. This CDR3 is 17 amino acids long. Germline V gene lookup returns CDR1 PRHDT and CDR2 FYEKMQ (reference sequence). After removal of 5 bases from V and 6 bases from J, the junction contained 10 bases not matched to a gene. CDR3: CASSPVPSGRAPGELFF. The DNA for the CDR3 is TGTGCCAGCAGCCCAGTCCCTAGCGGGAGGGCCCCCGGGGAGCTGTTTTTT.

This clone turned up a few times. The J gene is TRBJ1-5, the V gene TRBV10-3; D is uncertain. CDR3 size: 16 residues. CDR1 and CDR2 from the germline V gene are ENHRY and SYGVKD. Trimming shortened V by 2 bases and J by 9 bases, and 20 bases separated the two germline ends. This chain's CDR3 is CAISENMDGETGPQHF. As DNA, the CDR3 is TGTGCCATCAGTGAGAACATGGACGGGGAGACGGGGCCCCAGCATTTT.

V usage is TRBV27 and J usage is TRBJ2-1; TRBD1 matches at 10 bases. CDR3 length: 15 amino acids. CDR1 and CDR2 (germline): MNHEY, SMNVEV (reference sequence). V gave up 6 bases and J gave up 7 bases; unmatched junction bases: 9. The CDR3 DNA reads as TGTGCCAGCAGACAAGGACAGGGGGGCATGAATGAGCAGTTCTTC. Translation gives CASRQGQGGMNEQFF.

The chain links TRBV5-4 to TRBJ2-5, with 7 bases matching TRBD2. The CDR3 is 16 residues long. CDR1 is SGHNT, CDR2 YYREEE, per germline (reference sequence). V lost 0 bases and J lost 5; bases outside the gene matches: 10. For the CDR3, the DNA is TGTGCCAGCAGCTTGGGTGGACTAGGTTTACGGGAGACCCAGTACTTC. Its translation: CASSLGGLGLRETQYF.

The chain joins TRBV5-1 to TRBJ2-1; 8 bases are shared with TRBD2. The V segment lost 0 bases and the J segment 4 bases; nucleotides outside the gene matches: 9. The CDR3 is made up of 17 amino acids. Germline loops: CDR1 SGHRS, CDR2 YFSETQ. The CDR3 coding sequence is TGCGCCAGCAGCTTGGGGCGCGGGGGGACCAAATACAATGAGCAGTTCTTC. Translation gives CASSLGRGGTKYNEQFF.

This chain connects TRBV24-1 to TRBJ2-2; 8 bases align to TRBD2. The germline gives CDR1 KGHDR, CDR2 SFDVKD. This CDR3 region has 16 residues. V lost 4 bases to trimming and J lost 1 base; unmatched junction nucleotides: 4. The CDR3 sequence: CATSDPSGGNTGELFF. Here the CDR3 DNA reads TGTGCCACCAGTGACCCCAGCGGGGGGAACACCGGGGAGCTGTTTTTT.

The chain uses TRBV5-1 and TRBJ2-2, with no clear D. CDR3 length equals 16 residues. The germline V and J ends were trimmed by 0 bases and 0 bases, with 9 bases remaining between them. The germline gives CDR1 SGHRS, CDR2 YFSETQ. The CDR3 nucleotides are TGCGCCAGCAGCTTGGTTTACAGATCGAACACCGGGGAGCTGTTTTTT. As protein: CASSLVYRSNTGELFF.

The CDR3 here is CASSLGVDYEQYF. The DNA for the CDR3 is TGTGCCAGCAGCTTGGGAGTAGACTACGAGCAGTACTTC. This chain uses TRBV5-4 with TRBJ2-7; no clear D. Germline-derived CDR1 and CDR2 are SGHNT and YYREEE (reference sequence). The CDR3 is made up of 13 amino acids. Deletions cut 0 bases from V and 3 bases from J, with 7 bases between. Using reference TRBV5-4 and TRBJ2-7 for the parts outside the CDR3, the full variable domain is ETGVTQSPTHLIKTRGQQVTLRCSSQSGHNTVSWYQQALGQGPQFIFQYYREEENGRGNFPPRFSGLQFPNYSSELNVNALELDDSALYLCASSLGVDYEQYFGPGTRLTVT.

The J gene is TRBJ2-3, the V gene TRBV7-2; 9 nucleotides agree with TRBD2. CDR1 is SGHTA and CDR2 is FQGNSA in the germline V gene. This CDR3 is built from 19 residues. V dropped 2 bases and J dropped 3; count of bases not matched to a gene: 15. The CDR3 protein is CASSLPRGGSGSRTDTQYF. The CDR3, as DNA: TGTGCCAGCAGCTTACCCCGCGGGGGTAGCGGGAGTAGGACAGATACGCAGTATTTT. Together with reference TRBV7-2 and TRBJ2-3, the CDR3 gives the full variable domain: GAGVSQSPSNKVTEKGKDVELRCDPISGHTALYWYRQSLGQGLEFLIYFQGNSAPDKSGLPSDRFSAERTGGSVSTLTIQRTQQEDSAVYLCASSLPRGGSGSRTDTQYFGPGTRLTVL.

This clone was counted a few times. V is TRBV20-1 and J is TRBJ1-5; no clear D gene. V was shortened by 3 bases and J by 2 bases, with 11 bases between the two germline ends. Germline-derived CDR1 and CDR2 are DFQATT and SNEGSKA (reference sequence). The CDR3 covers 14 residues. The CDR3: CSASDGNGNQPQHF. The CDR3 nucleotides are TGCAGTGCTAGTGACGGGAACGGCAATCAGCCCCAGCATTTT.

CDR3 nucleotide sequence: TGTGCCTGGAACCTAGGTCAGCACGAGCAGTACTTC. Protein product: CAWNLGQHEQYF. This sequence joins TRBV30 and TRBJ2-7; no clear D. CDR3 length equals 12 residues. Germline CDR1 and CDR2: GTSNPN and SVGIG (reference sequence). The V and J ends lost 4 bases and 5 bases respectively, with 12 bases between them.

The genes are TRBV19 and TRBJ2-5, with D perhaps TRBD2 (5 bases). The CDR3 contains 14 residues. CDR1 is LNHDA and CDR2 is SQIVND in the germline V gene (reference sequence). V gave up 1 base and J gave up 3 bases, with 9 bases separating them. CDR3 sequence reads: CASSIVAGEETQYF. CDR3 bases: TGTGCCAGTAGTATAGTTGCCGGGGAAGAGACCCAGTACTTC.

The rearrangement uses TRBV3-1 (or the pseudogene TRBV3-2) and TRBJ1-6; TRBD1 agrees at 11 bases. CDR3 size: 16 residues. V lost 3 bases, J lost 9 bases, and 7 bases stayed unmatched. Per the germline V gene, CDR1 is LGHDT and CDR2 is YNNKEL (reference sequence). Here the CDR3 DNA reads TGTGCCAGCAGCCAGCTTGGACAGGGGGCAGGTTCACCCCTCCACTTT. This encodes CASSQLGQGAGSPLHF.